This T cell receptor beta chain was documented in a study of cytomegalovirus exposure and HLA in healthy donors. Study-level information: Across under 450 genotyped donors, around 82% landed in the Caucasian-associated ancestry cluster.

Details on this clone: Its antigen is not identified.

Study results and caveats: The study designated over 150 TCR beta chains cytomegalovirus-associated. Prior analysis indicated that the majority of TCR beta V segments exhibited productivity approximately 87% or approximately 30% of the time. A classifier reportedly called cytomegalovirus status with high sensitivity and specificity.

With 60 Vbeta and 13 Jbeta primers, the PCR was carried out. Assay: immunoSEQ multiplex PCR; the TCRdb copy retains only in-frame clones and omits some. The sample carries about 160,000 clones, 80% to 90% recorded once. The sequencing input was PBMCs. This TCR was sampled from a woman in her thirties in good health and CMV-seropositive.

CDR3 DNA: TGTGCCAGCAGCCGGGAGGGGGGTTATGGCTACACCTTC. Protein: CASSREGGYGYTF. The genes are TRBV5-4 and TRBJ1-2; D is possibly TRBD1 (6 bases). The germline CDR1 and CDR2 sequences are SGHNT and YYREEE (reference sequence). The CDR3 has 13 amino acids. V was clipped by 4 bases and J by 5 bases, with 12 bases between them.